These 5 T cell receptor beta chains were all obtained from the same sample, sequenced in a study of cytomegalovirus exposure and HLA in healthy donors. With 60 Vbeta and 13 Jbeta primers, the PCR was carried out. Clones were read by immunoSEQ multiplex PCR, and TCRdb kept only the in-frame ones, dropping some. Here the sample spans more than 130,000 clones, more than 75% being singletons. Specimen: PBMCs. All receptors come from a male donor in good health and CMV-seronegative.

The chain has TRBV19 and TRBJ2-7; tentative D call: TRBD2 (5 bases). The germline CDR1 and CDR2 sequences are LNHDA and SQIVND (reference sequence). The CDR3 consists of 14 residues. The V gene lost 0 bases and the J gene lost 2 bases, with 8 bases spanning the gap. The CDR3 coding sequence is TGTGCCAGTAGTATAGAGTCGGGAACCTACGAGCAGTACTTC. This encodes CASSIESGTYEQYF.

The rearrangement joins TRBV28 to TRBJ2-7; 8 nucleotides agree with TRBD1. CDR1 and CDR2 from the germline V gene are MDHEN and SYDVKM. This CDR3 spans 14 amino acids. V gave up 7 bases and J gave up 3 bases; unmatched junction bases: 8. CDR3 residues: CASNDRGDIYEQYF. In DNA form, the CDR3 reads TGTGCCAGCAACGACAGGGGTGATATCTACGAGCAGTACTTC.

The CDR3 protein is CASSPRAGYTEAFF. DNA of the CDR3: TGTGCCAGCAGTCCCCGGGCGGGGTACACTGAAGCTTTCTTT. The rearrangement links TRBV27 to TRBJ1-1, with D hard to call. The CDR3 loop spans 14 amino acids. Germline CDR1 and CDR2: MNHEY and SMNVEV (reference sequence). Trimming stripped 5 bases from V and 3 bases from J, with 13 bases between.

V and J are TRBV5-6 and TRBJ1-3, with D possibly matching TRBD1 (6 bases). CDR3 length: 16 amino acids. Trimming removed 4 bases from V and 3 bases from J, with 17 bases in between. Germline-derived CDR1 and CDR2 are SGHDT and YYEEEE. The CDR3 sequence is CASSRRGGALGNTIYF. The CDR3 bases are TGTGCCAGCAGCCGGAGAGGGGGGGCCCTTGGAAACACCATATATTTT. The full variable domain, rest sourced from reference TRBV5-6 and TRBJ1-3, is DAGVTQSPTHLIKTRGQQVTLRCSPKSGHDTVSWYQQALGQGPQFIFQYYEEEERQRGNFPDRFSGHQFPNYSSELNVNALLLGDSALYLCASSRRGGALGNTIYFGEGSWLTVV.

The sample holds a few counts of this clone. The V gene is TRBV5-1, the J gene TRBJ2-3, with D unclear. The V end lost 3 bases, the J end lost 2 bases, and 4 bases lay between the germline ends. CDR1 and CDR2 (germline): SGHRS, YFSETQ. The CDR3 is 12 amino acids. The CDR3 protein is CASSSNTDTQYF. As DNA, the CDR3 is TGCGCCAGCAGCTCCAACACAGATACGCAGTATTTT. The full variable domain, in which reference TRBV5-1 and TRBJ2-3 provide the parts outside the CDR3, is KAGVTQTPRYLIKTRGQQVTLSCSPISGHRSVSWYQQTPGQGLQFLFEYFSETQRNKGNFPGRFSGRQFSNSRSEMNVSTLELGDSALYLCASSSNTDTQYFGPGTRLTVL.